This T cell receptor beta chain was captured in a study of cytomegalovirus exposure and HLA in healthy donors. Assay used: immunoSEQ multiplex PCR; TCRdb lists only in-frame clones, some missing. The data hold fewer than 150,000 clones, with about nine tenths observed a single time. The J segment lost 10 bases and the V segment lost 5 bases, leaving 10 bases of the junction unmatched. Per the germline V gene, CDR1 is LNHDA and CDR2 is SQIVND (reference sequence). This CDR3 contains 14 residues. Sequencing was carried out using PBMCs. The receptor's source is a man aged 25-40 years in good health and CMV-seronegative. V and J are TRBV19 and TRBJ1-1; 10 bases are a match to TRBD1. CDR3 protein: CASSDRDRGGGAFF. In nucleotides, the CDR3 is TGTGCCAGTAGTGACCGGGACAGGGGTGGAGGAGCTTTCTTT.